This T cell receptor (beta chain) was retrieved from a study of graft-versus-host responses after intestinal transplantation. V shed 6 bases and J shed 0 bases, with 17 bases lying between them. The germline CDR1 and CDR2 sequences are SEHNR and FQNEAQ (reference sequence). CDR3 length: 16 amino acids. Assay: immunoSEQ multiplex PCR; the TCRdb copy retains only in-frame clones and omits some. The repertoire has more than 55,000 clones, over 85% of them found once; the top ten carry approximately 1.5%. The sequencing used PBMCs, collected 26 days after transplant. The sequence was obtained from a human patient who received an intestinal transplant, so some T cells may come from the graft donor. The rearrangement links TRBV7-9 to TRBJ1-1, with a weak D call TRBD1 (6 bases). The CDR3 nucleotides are TGTGCCAGCAGATTGTCAGGGGCCGGGTTGAACACTGAAGCTTTCTTT. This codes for CASRLSGAGLNTEAFF.